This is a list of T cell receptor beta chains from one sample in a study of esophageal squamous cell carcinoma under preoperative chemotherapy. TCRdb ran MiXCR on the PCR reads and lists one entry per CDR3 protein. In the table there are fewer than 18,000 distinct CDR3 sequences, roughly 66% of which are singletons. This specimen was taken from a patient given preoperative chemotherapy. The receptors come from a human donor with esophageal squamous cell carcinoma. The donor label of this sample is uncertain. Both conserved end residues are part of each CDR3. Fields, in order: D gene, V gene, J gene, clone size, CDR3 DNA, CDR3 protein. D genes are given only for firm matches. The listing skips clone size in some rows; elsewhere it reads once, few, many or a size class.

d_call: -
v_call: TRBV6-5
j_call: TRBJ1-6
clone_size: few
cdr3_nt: TGTGCCAGCAGTTACTACAATTCACCCCTCCACTTT
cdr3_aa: CASSYYNSPLHF

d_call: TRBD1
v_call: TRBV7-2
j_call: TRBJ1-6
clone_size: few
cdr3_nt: TGTGCCAGCAGCCAGCAGGGGGCTCGAGGATCACCCCTCCACTTT
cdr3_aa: CASSQQGARGSPLHF

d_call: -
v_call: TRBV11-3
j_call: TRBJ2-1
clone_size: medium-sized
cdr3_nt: TGTGCCAGCAGCTATTCCACTCCGACCGCCCCCTACAATGAGCAGTTCTTC
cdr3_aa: CASSYSTPTAPYNEQFF

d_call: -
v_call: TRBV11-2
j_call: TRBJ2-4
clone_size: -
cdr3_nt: TGTGGCGGCAGGGGGCGGGGGGCCAAAAACACTCAGTACTTC
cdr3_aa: CGGRGRGAKNTQYF

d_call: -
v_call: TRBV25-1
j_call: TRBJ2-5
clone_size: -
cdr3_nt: TGTGCCAGCAGCGTCAGGGGGGGCGAAGAGACCCAGTACTTC
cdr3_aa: CASSVRGGEETQYF

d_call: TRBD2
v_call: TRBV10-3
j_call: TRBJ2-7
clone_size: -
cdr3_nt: TGTGCCACCAGCCGGACTAGCGGGAGGGCCTCGACCTACGAGCAGTACTTC
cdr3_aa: CATSRTSGRASTYEQYF

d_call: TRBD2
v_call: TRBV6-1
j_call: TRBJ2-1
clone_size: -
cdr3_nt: TGTGTCAGCAGTAAGACTAGCGGGAGTGGTGAGCAGTTCTTC
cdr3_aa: CVSSKTSGSGEQFF

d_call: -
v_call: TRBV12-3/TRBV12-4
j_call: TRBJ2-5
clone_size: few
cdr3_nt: TGTGCCAGCAGTTTATCTGGGGCCGGGACCCAGTACTTC
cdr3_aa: CASSLSGAGTQYF

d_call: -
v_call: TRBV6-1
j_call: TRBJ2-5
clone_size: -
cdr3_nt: TGTGCCAGCGCGGACGGGGGCCGGGCCCAAGAGACCCAGTACTTC
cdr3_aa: CASADGGRAQETQYF

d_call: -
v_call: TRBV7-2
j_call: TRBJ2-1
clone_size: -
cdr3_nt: TGTGCCAGCAGCTTAATCCAGCTCCCCGGAGAGACCCAGTTCTTC
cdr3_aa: CASSLIQLPGETQFF

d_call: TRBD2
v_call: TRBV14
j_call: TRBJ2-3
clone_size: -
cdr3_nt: TGTGCCAGCAGCCTTTCAACTAGCGGGAGGTACCGGGACTATACGCAGTATTTT
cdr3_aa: CASSLSTSGRYRDYTQYF

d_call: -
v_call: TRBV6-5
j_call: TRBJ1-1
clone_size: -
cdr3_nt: TGTGCCAGCAGTTACAGTTTTAGGGGTGGAAAAGCTTTCTTT
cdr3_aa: CASSYSFRGGKAFF

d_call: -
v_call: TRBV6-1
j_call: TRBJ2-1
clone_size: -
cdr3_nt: TGTGCCAGCACTGGACGTGAATACAATGAGCAGTTCTTC
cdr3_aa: CASTGREYNEQFF

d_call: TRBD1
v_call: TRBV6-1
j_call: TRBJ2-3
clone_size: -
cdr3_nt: TGTGCCAGCAGAACCGGACAGGGGGACACCGGGGCGCAGTATTTT
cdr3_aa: CASRTGQGDTGAQYF

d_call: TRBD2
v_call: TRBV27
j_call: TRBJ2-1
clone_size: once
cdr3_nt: TGTGCCAGCAGCCTAGCGGGAGGGCCTGGAGAGCAGTTCTTC
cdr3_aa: CASSLAGGPGEQFF

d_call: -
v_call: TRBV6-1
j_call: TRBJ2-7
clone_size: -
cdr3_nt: TGTGCCGGGGGTTCCGGGGCTCGCGACCAAGATACGCAGTACTTC
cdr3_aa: CAGGSGARDQDTQYF

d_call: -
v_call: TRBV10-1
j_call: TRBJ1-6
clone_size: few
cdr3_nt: TGCGCCAGCAGCAGGACGCCTACTTCACCCCTCCACTTT
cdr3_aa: CASSRTPTSPLHF

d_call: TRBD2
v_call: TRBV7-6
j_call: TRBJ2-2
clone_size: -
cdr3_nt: TGTGCCAGCAGCTTAGTGATTAGCGGGGGGCCTAACGCCGGGGAGCTGTTTTTT
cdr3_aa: CASSLVISGGPNAGELFF

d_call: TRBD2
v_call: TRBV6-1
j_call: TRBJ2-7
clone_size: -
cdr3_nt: TGTGCCAGCAGTCAGGGGCGCGGGAGGGCCGCGGGTCCATACGAGCAGTACTTC
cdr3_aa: CASSQGRGRAAGPYEQYF

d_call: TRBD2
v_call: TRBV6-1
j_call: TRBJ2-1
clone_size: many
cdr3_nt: TGTGCCAGCAGCTTGGGACTAGCGGGGCACAATGAGCAGTTCTTC
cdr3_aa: CASSLGLAGHNEQFF

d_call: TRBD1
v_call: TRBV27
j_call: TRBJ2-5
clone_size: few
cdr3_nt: TGTGCCAGCAGTTCCAGGGGGCGGGAGACCCAGTACTTC
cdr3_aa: CASSSRGRETQYF

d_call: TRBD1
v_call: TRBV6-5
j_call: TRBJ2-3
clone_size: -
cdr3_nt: TGTGCCAGCAGTTATTGGGACAGAGTTTACCAAGAGACCCAGTACTTT
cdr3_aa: CASSYWDRVYQETQYF

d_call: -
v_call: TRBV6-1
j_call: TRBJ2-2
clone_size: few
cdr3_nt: TGTGCCAGCAGTGAAGGATGGGGCACCGGGGAGCTGTTTTTT
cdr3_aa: CASSEGWGTGELFF

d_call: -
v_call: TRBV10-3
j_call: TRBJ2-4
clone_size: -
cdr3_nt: TGTGCGGGGAGGGGGGGCCGGGGGGAAGAGATTCAGTACTTC
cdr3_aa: CAGRGGRGEEIQYF

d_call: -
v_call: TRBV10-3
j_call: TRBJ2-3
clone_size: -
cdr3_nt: TGTGCCATGGGTGACGGGGGTCGGGTCACAGAGACCCAGTATTTT
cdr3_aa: CAMGDGGRVTETQYF

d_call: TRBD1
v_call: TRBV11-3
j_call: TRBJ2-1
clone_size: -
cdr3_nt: TGTGCCAGCAGCCCTAAACAGGGGCTCCCCCTCTTC
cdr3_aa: CASSPKQGLPLF

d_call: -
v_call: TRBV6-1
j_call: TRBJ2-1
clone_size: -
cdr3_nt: TGTGCCAGCAGTCGCAAGGGGGGGTGCGCCACAAACATGCAGTATTTC
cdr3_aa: CASSRKGGCATNMQYF

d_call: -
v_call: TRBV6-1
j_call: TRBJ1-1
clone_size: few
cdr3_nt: TGTGCCAGCAGTGAAGTCCGATCAGCATACCCTGAAGCTTTCTTT
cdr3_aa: CASSEVRSAYPEAFF

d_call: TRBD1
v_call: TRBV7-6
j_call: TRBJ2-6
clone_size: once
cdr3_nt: TGTGCCAGCAGCGACTACAGGGGGTCATCCGGCTCTGGGGCCAACGTCCTGACTTTC
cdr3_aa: CASSDYRGSSGSGANVLTF

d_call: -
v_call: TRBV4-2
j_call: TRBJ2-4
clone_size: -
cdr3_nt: TGTGCCAGCAGGGGGGTGGGGGCCAAAAATACTCAGTACTTC
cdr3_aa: CASRGVGAKNTQYF

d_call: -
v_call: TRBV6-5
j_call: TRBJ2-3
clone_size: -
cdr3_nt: TGTGCCAGCAGTTACGGGACAAAGGCAGATACGCAGTATTTT
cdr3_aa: CASSYGTKADTQYF

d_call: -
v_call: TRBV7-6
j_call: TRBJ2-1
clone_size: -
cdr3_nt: TGTGCCAGCAGCTCCGGGGAGACCCAGTTCTTC
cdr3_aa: CASSSGETQFF

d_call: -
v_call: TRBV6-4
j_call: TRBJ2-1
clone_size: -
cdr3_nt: TGTGCCAGCAGTGCGAGGGAGGACCTCAATGAGCAGTTCTTC
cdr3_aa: CASSAREDLNEQFF

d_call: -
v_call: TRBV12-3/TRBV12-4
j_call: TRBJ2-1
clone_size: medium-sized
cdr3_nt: TGTGCCAGCAGCTGGGGGGCAGGCGCCCACGATGAGCAGTTCTTC
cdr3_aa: CASSWGAGAHDEQFF

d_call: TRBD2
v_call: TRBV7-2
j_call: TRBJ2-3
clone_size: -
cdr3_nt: TGTGCCAGCAGCGCACGACGGGGGGGAGCCAAAGATATTCAGTATTTC
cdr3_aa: CASSARRGGAKDIQYF

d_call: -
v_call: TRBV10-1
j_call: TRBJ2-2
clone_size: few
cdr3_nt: TGCGCCAGCAGGCAATACACCGGGGAGCTGTTTTTT
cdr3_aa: CASRQYTGELFF

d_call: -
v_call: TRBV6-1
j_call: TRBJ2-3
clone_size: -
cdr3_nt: TGTGCCAGCAGCCAGGGACCCCAGACGCAGTATTTT
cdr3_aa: CASSQGPQTQYF

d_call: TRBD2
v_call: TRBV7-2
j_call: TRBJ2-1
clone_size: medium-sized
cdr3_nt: TGTGCCAGCAGCTTAGTATCTAGCGGGAGCAATGAGCAGTTCTTC
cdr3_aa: CASSLVSSGSNEQFF

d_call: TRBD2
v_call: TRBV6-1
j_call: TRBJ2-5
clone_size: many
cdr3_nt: TGTGCCAGCGGTAGGCCGGGGGGGACCCAGTACTTC
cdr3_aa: CASGRPGGTQYF

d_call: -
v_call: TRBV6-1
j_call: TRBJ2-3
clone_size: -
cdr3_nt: TGTGCCAGCGGGGGCAACGAGGGGGGCGGCGCAGAGACCCAGTATTTC
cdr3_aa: CASGGNEGGGAETQYF

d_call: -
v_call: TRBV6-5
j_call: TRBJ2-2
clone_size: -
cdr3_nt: TGTGCCAGCAGTTACGGCTGTGCGGCCTCCGGGGAGCTGTTTTTT
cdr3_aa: CASSYGCAASGELFF

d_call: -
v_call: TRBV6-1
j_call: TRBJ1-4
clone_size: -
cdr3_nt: TGTGCCAGCAGTGAGACATGGGAACTGTTTTTT
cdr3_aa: CASSETWELFF

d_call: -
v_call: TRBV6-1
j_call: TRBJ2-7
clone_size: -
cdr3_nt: TGTGCCAGCAGTGGGAGAGAGGGGGAGGCTTCGCGCTACGATGAGCAGTACTTC
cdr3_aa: CASSGREGEASRYDEQYF

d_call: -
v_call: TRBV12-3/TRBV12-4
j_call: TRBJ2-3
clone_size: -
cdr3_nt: TGTGCCAGCAGCCCCCGGACAGTAGATACGCAGTATTTT
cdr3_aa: CASSPRTVDTQYF

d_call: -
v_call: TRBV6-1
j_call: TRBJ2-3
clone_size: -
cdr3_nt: TGTGCCAGCAGAACCGGGCAGGGGAGCACCGAGACGCAGTATTTT
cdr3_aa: CASRTGQGSTETQYF

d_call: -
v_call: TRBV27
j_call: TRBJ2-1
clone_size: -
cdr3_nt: TGTGCCAGCAGTTTGGGAGTTGATGAGCAGTTCTTC
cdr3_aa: CASSLGVDEQFF

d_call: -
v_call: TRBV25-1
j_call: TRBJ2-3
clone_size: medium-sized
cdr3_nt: TGTGCCAGCGGATTAGGGACGGGCACAGATACGCAGTATTTT
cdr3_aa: CASGLGTGTDTQYF